The rows below give T cell receptor beta chains drawn from one sample of a study of Ad26.COV2.S vaccination and SARS-CoV-2 variants. Assay used: immunoSEQ multiplex PCR; TCRdb lists only in-frame clones, some missing. The sample consists of roughly 350,000 clones, more than 75% of them appearing once. Sequencing used peripheral blood, obtained in a trial of Ad26.COV2.S vaccine versus placebo. Source of these receptors: a person between 18 and 59 years old who received the Ad26.COV2.S COVID-19 vaccine or a placebo. Both conserved end residues are part of each CDR3. The D gene is left open where the match is weak. A clone size is listed for some rows: how often the clone was seen (once, few, many), or a class if it is expanded.

D	V	size	J	CDR3	DNA
-	TRBV7-3	-	TRBJ2-5	CASSLNFRETQYF	TGTGCCAGCAGCTTAAATTTCAGAGAGACCCAGTACTTC
TRBD2	TRBV2	-	TRBJ2-3	CASRLLAGGRDTQYF	TGTGCCAGCAGATTACTAGCGGGGGGGAGAGATACGCAGTATTTT
-	TRBV24-1	-	TRBJ2-2	CATSDPRGTNTGELFF	TGTGCCACCAGTGACCCCAGGGGAACGAACACCGGGGAGCTGTTTTTT
TRBD1	TRBV19	once	TRBJ1-1	CASSPGQGVGTEAFF	TGTGCCAGTAGTCCGGGACAGGGGGTCGGCACTGAAGCTTTCTTT
TRBD1	TRBV30	-	TRBJ1-1	CAWRRDRGKGGFF	TGTGCCTGGAGACGAGACAGGGGGAAGGGGGGTTTCTTT
-	TRBV10-3	-	TRBJ1-3	CAISDRGSGSGNTIYF	TGTGCCATCAGTGACCGCGGGTCAGGCTCTGGAAACACCATATATTTT
-	TRBV7-8	-	TRBJ2-6	CASSLRGNRANVLTF	TGTGCCAGCAGCTTAAGGGGGAACAGGGCCAACGTCCTGACTTTC
TRBD2	TRBV7-6	-	TRBJ2-1	CASSWGSGEYNEQFF	TGTGCCAGCAGCTGGGGTAGCGGGGAATACAATGAGCAGTTCTTC
-	TRBV27	-	TRBJ2-5	CASSLSGKETQYF	TGTGCCAGCAGTTTATCAGGGAAAGAGACCCAGTACTTC
TRBD1	TRBV14	-	TRBJ2-2	CASSLPGQGWGTGELFF	TGTGCCAGCAGCCTTCCCGGACAGGGTTGGGGCACCGGGGAGCTGTTTTTT
TRBD1	TRBV7-9	-	TRBJ2-7	CASRPGQGYYEQYF	TGTGCCAGCCGACCGGGACAGGGTTACTACGAGCAGTACTTC
-	TRBV6-2/TRBV6-3	-	TRBJ2-3	CASSTLQGGDTQYF	TGTGCCAGCAGTACCCTACAGGGGGGGGATACGCAGTATTTT
-	TRBV7-9	-	TRBJ2-1	CASSPSGVYNEQFF	TGTGCCAGCAGCCCTAGTGGGGTCTACAATGAGCAGTTCTTC
TRBD2	TRBV5-1	-	TRBJ2-1	CASSLGRTRSHNEQFF	TGCGCCAGCAGCTTGGGAAGGACTAGATCCCACAATGAGCAGTTCTTC
-	TRBV2	few	TRBJ1-5	CASSDGGLGNQPQHF	TGTGCCAGCAGTGACGGGGGCTTGGGCAATCAGCCCCAGCATTTT
-	TRBV4-3	-	TRBJ1-6	CASSQGGGSSYNSPLHF	TGCGCCAGCAGCCAAGGGGGGGGGTCCTCCTATAATTCACCCCTCCACTTT
-	TRBV30	-	TRBJ2-7	CAWSRGSYEQYF	TGTGCCTGGAGTAGAGGGTCCTACGAGCAGTACTTC
TRBD1	TRBV27	-	TRBJ1-2	CASSLSPGGNYGYTF	TGTGCCAGCAGTTTATCGCCAGGGGGCAACTATGGCTACACCTTC
TRBD1	TRBV4-3	-	TRBJ1-4	CASSQDLDRGPNEKLFF	TGCGCCAGCAGCCAAGATCTCGACAGGGGTCCTAATGAAAAACTGTTTTTT
TRBD1	TRBV7-9	-	TRBJ2-5	CASSLGDRGRETQYF	TGTGCCAGCAGCTTGGGTGACAGGGGGCGAGAGACCCAGTACTTC
-	TRBV4-3	-	TRBJ1-4	CASSQDGPGRLNEKLFF	TGCGCCAGCAGCCAAGACGGTCCGGGGCGCCTTAATGAAAAACTGTTTTTT
-	TRBV30	-	TRBJ1-5	CASSYYSNQPQHF	TGTGCCTCCAGCTATTATAGCAATCAGCCCCAGCATTTT
TRBD1	TRBV19	-	TRBJ1-3	CASRTGRGIASGNTIYF	TGTGCCAGTAGGACAGGGAGGGGGATCGCCTCTGGAAACACCATATATTTT
-	TRBV4-3	-	TRBJ1-6	CASSQDGGNSPLHF	TGCGCCAGCAGCCAAGATGGGGGGAATTCACCCCTCCACTTT
-	TRBV30	-	TRBJ1-5	CAWSYSNQPQHF	TGTGCCTGGAGTTATAGCAATCAGCCCCAGCATTTT
-	TRBV7-9	once	TRBJ2-2	CASSLRPTRVNTGELFF	TGTGCCAGCAGCCTCCGACCAACGCGGGTTAACACCGGGGAGCTGTTTTTT
TRBD2	TRBV18	-	TRBJ2-3	CASRTSGLNTDTQYF	TGTGCCAGCAGAACTAGCGGGCTGAACACAGATACGCAGTATTTT
-	TRBV6-5	-	TRBJ1-1	CASTRPSLREAFF	TGTGCCAGCACTAGGCCCAGTTTGCGTGAAGCTTTCTTT
TRBD2	TRBV6-1	-	TRBJ2-3	CASSEMLAGGTTDTQYF	TGTGCCAGCAGTGAAATGCTAGCGGGGGGAACCACAGATACGCAGTATTTT
TRBD1	TRBV6-6	-	TRBJ1-3	CATGQGAGNTIYF	TGTGCCACGGGACAGGGGGCTGGAAACACCATATATTTT
-	TRBV2	-	TRBJ2-3	CASSDEGYTQYF	TGTGCCAGCAGTGACGAGGGGTATACGCAGTATTTT
-	TRBV5-1	few	TRBJ1-3	CASSLGSPSSGNTIYF	TGCGCCAGCAGCTTGGGGTCACCAAGCTCTGGAAACACCATATATTTT
-	TRBV9	-	TRBJ2-7	CASSVAGGTSYEQYF	TGTGCCAGCAGCGTAGCCGGGGGAACCTCCTACGAGCAGTACTTC
-	TRBV10-3	-	TRBJ1-1	CAISRGEGNTEAFF	TGTGCCATCAGTCGCGGGGAGGGCAACACTGAAGCTTTCTTT
-	TRBV7-2	-	TRBJ2-1	CASSLVGTKYNEQFF	TGTGCCAGCAGCTTAGTCGGGACAAAGTACAATGAGCAGTTCTTC
TRBD1	TRBV11-3	once	TRBJ2-3	CASSSDRDMLSDTQYF	TGTGCCAGCAGCTCAGACAGGGATATGCTTTCAGATACGCAGTATTTT
-	TRBV12-2	-	TRBJ2-1	CASRPGAGGIKSSYNEQFF	TGTGCAAGTCGCCCGGGTGCGGGGGGGATAAAAAGCTCCTACAATGAGCAGTTCTTC
-	TRBV15	-	TRBJ2-3	CATSRDRKSLGTDTQYF	TGTGCCACCAGCAGAGATAGGAAGAGCCTTGGCACAGATACGCAGTATTTT
-	TRBV9	-	TRBJ2-1	CASSVDSGGTGYEQFF	TGTGCCAGCAGCGTTGATAGCGGGGGGACAGGGTATGAGCAGTTCTTC
TRBD1	TRBV6-1	-	TRBJ1-3	CASSDLPGQRGNTIYF	TGTGCCAGCAGTGATTTACCGGGACAGAGGGGAAACACCATATATTTT
TRBD2	TRBV7-8	-	TRBJ2-2	CASSLPDVAGGLNTGELFF	TGTGCCAGCAGCTTACCCGACGTGGCGGGGGGGTTGAACACCGGGGAGCTGTTTTTT
TRBD1	TRBV27	few	TRBJ1-5	CASSHGPGQGWLGGNQPQHF	TGTGCCAGCAGCCACGGACCGGGACAGGGGTGGCTCGGGGGCAATCAGCCCCAGCATTTT
TRBD1	TRBV30	-	TRBJ1-1	CAWSRTGIEAFF	TGTGCCTGGAGTCGGACAGGGATTGAAGCTTTCTTT
-	TRBV7-3	-	TRBJ2-7	CASSLQGGPSYEQYF	TGTGCCAGCAGCTTGCAAGGGGGGCCGTCCTACGAGCAGTACTTC
-	TRBV4-3	-	TRBJ2-5	CASSQVTGTPIQETQYF	TGCGCCAGCAGCCAAGTTACCGGGACACCAATCCAAGAGACCCAGTACTTC
-	TRBV7-3	-	TRBJ2-2	CASSLTFSGELFF	TGTGCCAGCAGCTTAACGTTTTCCGGGGAGCTGTTTTTT
TRBD2	TRBV14	-	TRBJ2-7	CASSQGLAGAYSYEQYF	TGTGCCAGCAGCCAGGGACTAGCGGGGGCTTACTCCTACGAGCAGTACTTC
-	TRBV15	-	TRBJ2-7	CATSSASVGVYEQYF	TGTGCCACCAGCAGCGCCAGTGTAGGGGTCTACGAGCAGTACTTC
-	TRBV6-6	once	TRBJ2-3	CASSSTAHTQYF	TGTGCCAGCAGTTCGACGGCTCATACGCAGTATTTT
-	TRBV21-1	-	TRBJ2-3	CASSARAIF	TGTGCCAGCAGCGCGAGGGCCATTTTT
-	TRBV27	-	TRBJ2-1	CASSYHNEQFF	TGTGCCAGCAGTTACCACAATGAGCAGTTCTTC
-	TRBV7-9	once	TRBJ2-7	CASSSASRGGTAYEQYF	TGTGCCAGCAGCTCGGCCTCAAGGGGGGGGACCGCCTACGAGCAGTACTTC